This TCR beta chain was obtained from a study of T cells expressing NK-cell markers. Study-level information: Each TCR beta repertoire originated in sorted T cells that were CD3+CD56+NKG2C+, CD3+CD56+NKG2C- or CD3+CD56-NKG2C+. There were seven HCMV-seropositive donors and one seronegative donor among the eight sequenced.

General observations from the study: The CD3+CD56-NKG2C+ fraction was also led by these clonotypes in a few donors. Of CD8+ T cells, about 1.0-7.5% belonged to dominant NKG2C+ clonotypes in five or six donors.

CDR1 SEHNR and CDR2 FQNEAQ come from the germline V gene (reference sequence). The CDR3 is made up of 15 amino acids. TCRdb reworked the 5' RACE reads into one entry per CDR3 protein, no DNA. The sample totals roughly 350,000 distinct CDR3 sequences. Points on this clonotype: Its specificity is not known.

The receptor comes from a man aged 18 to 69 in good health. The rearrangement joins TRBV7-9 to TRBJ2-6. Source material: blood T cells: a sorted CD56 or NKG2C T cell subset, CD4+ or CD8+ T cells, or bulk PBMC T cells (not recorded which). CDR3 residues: CASSLVISGANVLTF. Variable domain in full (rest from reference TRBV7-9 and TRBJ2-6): DTGVSQNPRHKITKRGQNVTFRCDPISEHNRLYWYRQTLGQGPEFLTYFQNEAQLEKSRLLSDRFSAERPKGSFSTLEIQRTEQGDSAMYLCASSLVISGANVLTFGAGSRLTVL.